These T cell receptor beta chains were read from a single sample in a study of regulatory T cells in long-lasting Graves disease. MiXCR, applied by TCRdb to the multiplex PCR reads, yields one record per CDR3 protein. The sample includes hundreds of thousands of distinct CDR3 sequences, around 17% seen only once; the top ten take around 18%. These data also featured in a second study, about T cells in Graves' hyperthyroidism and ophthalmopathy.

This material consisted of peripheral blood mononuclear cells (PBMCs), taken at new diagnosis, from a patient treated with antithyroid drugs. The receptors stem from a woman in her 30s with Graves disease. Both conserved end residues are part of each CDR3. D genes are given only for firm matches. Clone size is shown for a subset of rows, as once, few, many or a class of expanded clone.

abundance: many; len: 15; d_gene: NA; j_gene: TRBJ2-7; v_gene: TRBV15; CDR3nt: TGTGCCACCAGCAGAGATTCCCGGCCTCCCTACGAGCAGTACTTC; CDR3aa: CATSRDSRPPYEQYF
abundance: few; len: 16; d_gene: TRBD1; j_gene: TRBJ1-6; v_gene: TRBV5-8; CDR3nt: TGTGCCAGCAGCTATGAAAGGGGGCGAGGGCCTTCACCCCTCCACTTT; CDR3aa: CASSYERGRGPSPLHF
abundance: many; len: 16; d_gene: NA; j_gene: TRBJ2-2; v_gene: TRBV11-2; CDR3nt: TGTGCCAGCAGCGTAACCTGGGACGGATACACCGGGGAGCTGTTTTTT; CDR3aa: CASSVTWDGYTGELFF
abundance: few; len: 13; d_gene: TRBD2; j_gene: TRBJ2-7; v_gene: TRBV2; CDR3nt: TGTGCCAGCAGAGGGGGTCTAGCGGGAGATGCGTACTTC; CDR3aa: CASRGGLAGDAYF
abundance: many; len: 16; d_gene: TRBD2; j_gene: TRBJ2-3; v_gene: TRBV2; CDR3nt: TGTGCCAGCAGTGTGGGTAGGACTAGCGGGACCGATACGCAGTATTTT; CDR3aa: CASSVGRTSGTDTQYF
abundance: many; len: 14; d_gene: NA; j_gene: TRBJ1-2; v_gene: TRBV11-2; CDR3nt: TGTGCCAGCAGCCCGGCTTATACCAACTATGGCTACACCTTC; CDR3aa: CASSPAYTNYGYTF
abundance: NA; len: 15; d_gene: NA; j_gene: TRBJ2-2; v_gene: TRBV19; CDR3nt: TGTGCCAGTAGTATCCAAGCTAGTTCCACCGGGGAGCTGTTTTTT; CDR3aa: CASSIQASSTGELFF
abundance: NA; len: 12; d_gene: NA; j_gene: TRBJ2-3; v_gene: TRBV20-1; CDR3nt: TGCAGTGCTAGCCTAGGCACAGATACGCAGTATTTT; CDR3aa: CSASLGTDTQYF
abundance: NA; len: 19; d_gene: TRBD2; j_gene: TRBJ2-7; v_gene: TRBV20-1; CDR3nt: TGCAGTGCTGGGAGACTAGCGGGAGTCCCACTCCAATACTCCTACGAGCAGTACTTC; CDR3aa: CSAGRLAGVPLQYSYEQYF
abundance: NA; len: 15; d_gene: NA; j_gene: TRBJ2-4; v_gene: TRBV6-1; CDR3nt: TGTGCCAGCAGTGAAAGAGGTCCTGACAAAAACATTCAGTACTTC; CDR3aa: CASSERGPDKNIQYF